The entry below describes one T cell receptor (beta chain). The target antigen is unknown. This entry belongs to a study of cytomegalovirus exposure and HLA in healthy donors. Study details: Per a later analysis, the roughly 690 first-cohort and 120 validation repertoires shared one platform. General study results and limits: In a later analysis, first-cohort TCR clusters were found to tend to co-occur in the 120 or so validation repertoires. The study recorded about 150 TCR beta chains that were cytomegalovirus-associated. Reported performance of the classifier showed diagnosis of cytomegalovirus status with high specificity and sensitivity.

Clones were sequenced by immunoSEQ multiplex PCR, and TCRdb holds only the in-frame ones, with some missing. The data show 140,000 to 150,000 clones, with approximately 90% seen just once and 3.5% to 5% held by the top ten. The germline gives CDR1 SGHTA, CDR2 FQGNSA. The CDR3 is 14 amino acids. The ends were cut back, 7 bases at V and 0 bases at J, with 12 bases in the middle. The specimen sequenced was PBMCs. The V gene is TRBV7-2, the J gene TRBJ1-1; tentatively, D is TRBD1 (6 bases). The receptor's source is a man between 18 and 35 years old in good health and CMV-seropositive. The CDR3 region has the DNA TGTGCCAGCACCAAGGACAGTTTGAACACTGAAGCTTTCTTT. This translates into CASTKDSLNTEAFF.